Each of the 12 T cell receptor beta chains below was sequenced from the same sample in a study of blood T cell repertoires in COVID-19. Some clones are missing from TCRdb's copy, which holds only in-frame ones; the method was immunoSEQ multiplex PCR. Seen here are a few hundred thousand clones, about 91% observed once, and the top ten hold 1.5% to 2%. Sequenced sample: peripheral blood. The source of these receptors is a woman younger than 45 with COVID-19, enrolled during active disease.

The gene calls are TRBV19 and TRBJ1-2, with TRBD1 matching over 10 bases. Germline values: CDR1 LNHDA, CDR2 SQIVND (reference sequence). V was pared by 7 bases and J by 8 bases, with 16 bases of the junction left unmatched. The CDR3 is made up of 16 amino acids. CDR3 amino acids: CASTFRQGASLEGYTF. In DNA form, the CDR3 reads TGTGCCAGTACGTTCCGACAGGGGGCAAGCCTGGAGGGCTACACCTTC.

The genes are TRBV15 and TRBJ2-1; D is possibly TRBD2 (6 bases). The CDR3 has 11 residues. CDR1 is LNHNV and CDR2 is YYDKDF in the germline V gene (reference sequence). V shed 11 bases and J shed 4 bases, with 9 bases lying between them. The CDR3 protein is CAAGRYNEQFF. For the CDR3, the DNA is TGTGCCGCGGGACGGTACAATGAGCAGTTCTTC.

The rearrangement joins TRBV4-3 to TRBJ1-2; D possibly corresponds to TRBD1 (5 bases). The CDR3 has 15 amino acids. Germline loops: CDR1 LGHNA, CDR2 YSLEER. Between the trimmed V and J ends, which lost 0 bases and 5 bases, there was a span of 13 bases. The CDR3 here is CASSQDPQGRYGYTF. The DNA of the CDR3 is TGCGCCAGCAGCCAAGATCCCCAGGGAAGGTATGGCTACACCTTC.

The CDR3 region has the DNA TGTGCCAGCAACCCGACAGGGTTTGGTTTAAGCGAGCAGTACGTC. It translates to CASNPTGFGLSEQYV. V gene TRBV27 combines with J gene TRBJ2-7; 7 nucleotides line up with TRBD1. From germline, CDR1 is MNHEY and CDR2 SMNVEV (reference sequence). The CDR3 contains 15 residues. Trimming took 7 bases from V and 6 from J; bases not matched to a gene: 15.

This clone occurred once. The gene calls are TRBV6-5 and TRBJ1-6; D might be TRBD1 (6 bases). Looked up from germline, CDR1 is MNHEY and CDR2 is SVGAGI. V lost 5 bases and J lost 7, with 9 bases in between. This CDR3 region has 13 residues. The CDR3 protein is CASSPGQNSPLHF. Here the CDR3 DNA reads TGTGCCAGCAGTCCAGGACAGAATTCACCCCTCCACTTT.

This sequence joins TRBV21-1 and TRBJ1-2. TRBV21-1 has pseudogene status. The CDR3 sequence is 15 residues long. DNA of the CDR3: TGTGCCAGCAGCACAAAGCGGAAAGCTAACTATGGCTACACCTTC. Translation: CASSTKRKANYGYTF.

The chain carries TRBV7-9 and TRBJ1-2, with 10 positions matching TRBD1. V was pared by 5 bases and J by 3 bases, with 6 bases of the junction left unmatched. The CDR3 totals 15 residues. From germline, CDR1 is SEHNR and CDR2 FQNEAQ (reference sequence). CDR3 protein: CASSSWTGGYYGYTF. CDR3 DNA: TGTGCCAGCAGCAGTTGGACAGGGGGATACTATGGCTACACCTTC. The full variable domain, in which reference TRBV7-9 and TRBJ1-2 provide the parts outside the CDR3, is DTGVSQNPRHKITKRGQNVTFRCDPISEHNRLYWYRQTLGQGPEFLTYFQNEAQLEKSRLLSDRFSAERPKGSFSTLEIQRTEQGDSAMYLCASSSWTGGYYGYTFGSGTRLTVV.

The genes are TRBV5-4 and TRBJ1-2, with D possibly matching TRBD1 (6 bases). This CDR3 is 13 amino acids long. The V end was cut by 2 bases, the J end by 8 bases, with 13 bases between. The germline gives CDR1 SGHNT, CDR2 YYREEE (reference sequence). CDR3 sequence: CASSFPGAPGYTF. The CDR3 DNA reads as TGTGCCAGCAGCTTCCCAGGGGCTCCAGGCTACACCTTC.

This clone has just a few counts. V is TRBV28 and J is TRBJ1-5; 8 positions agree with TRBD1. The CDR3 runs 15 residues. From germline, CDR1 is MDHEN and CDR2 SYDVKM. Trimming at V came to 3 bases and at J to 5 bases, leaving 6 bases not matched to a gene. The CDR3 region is CASSFYRGMDQPQHF. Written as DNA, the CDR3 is TGTGCCAGCAGTTTTTACAGGGGGATGGATCAGCCCCAGCATTTT.

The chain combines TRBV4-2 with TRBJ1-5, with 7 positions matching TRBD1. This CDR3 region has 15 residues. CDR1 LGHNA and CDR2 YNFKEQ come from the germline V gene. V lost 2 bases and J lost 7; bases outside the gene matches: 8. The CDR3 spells CASSQNRGMGQPQHF. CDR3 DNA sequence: TGTGCCAGCAGCCAAAACAGGGGAATGGGACAGCCCCAGCATTTT.

The CDR3 sequence: CASNQGTGGNEKLFF. The CDR3 DNA reads as TGTGCCAGTAACCAAGGGACAGGGGGCAATGAAAAACTGTTTTTT. This chain joins TRBV19 and TRBJ1-4, with 12 bases lining up with TRBD1. CDR3 length equals 15 residues. The germline V gene encodes CDR1 LNHDA and CDR2 SQIVND (reference sequence). V was clipped by 7 bases and J by 5 bases; unmatched bases: 5.

CDR3 bases: TGTGCCAGCAGGGGGACAGGGGGCAGTCAGCCCCAGCATTTT. It encodes CASRGTGGSQPQHF. The chain recombines TRBV6-5 with TRBJ1-5, with 12 bases lining up with TRBD1. V dropped 6 bases and J dropped 6; count of bases not matched to a gene: 3. Germline CDR1 reads MNHEY; CDR2 reads SVGAGI. CDR3 length: 14 residues.